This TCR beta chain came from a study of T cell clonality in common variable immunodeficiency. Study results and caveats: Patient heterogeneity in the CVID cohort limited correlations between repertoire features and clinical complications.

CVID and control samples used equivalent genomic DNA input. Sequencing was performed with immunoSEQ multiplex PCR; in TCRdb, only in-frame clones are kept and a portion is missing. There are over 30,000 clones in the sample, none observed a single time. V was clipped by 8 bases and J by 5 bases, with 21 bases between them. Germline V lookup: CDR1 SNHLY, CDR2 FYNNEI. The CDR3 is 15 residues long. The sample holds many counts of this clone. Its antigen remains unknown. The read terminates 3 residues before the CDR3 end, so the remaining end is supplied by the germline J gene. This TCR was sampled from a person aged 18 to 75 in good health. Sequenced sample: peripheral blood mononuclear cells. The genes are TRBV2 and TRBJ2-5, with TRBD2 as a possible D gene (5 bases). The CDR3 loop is CASWHTDAGLETQYF. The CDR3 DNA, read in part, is TGTGCCAGCTGGCACACTGACGCGGGTTTGGAGACC.